These T cell receptor beta chains were read from a single sample in a study of T cell repertoires in cytomegalovirus infection. TCRdb re-analysed the reads in MiXCR, keeping a single row per CDR3 protein. This sample yields under 500,000 distinct CDR3 sequences, of which under 55% are seen a single time; 35% to 50% belongs to the top ten. For these receptors, no antigen is known. The source material was cultured PBMCs, sampled from culture after CMV antigen stimulation. The receptor source for this set is a human donor in good health (CMV status not recorded). Some clones in this sample may be carry-over from other donors' samples. Each CDR3 is given with its conserved first and last residue. Each record gives: CDR3 protein, V gene, J gene.

CASSRSAQLAVTGELFF	TRBV19	TRBJ2-2
CASSATGARYGYTF	TRBV11-2	TRBJ1-2
CSAPFGGGATDTQYF	TRBV20-1	TRBJ2-3
CASTGHFNQPQHF	TRBV6-2/TRBV6-3	TRBJ1-5
CASSQDSSSSSYNEQFF	TRBV4-3	TRBJ2-1
CASSLAGSGPRDTQYF	TRBV5-1	TRBJ2-3
CASSLWRENTGELFF	TRBV7-6	TRBJ2-2
CASSRSWDSANQPQHF	TRBV7-2	TRBJ1-5
CATSRVKRSNQPQHF	TRBV15	TRBJ1-5
CASTELGDTQYF	TRBV7-2	TRBJ2-3
CASSPVRDQAFF	TRBV7-2	TRBJ1-1
CASSPVWAYEQYF	TRBV18	TRBJ2-7
CASSLWVTSTEAFF	TRBV11-2	TRBJ1-1
CAISLEGNQPQHF	TRBV10-3	TRBJ1-5
CASSGQGTGRGETQYF	TRBV7-2	TRBJ2-5
CASTSGKVGVRGYTF	TRBV12-3/TRBV12-4	TRBJ1-2
CASSDSGRSSYEQYF	TRBV6-1	TRBJ2-7
CASRGGLWSTDTQYF	TRBV2	TRBJ2-3
CASSTLAGVNSYEQYF	TRBV27	TRBJ2-7
CASSFGVRGYSPLHF	TRBV12-3/TRBV12-4	TRBJ1-6
CASSNRQAGYEKLFF	TRBV6-5	TRBJ1-4
CASSLGRGGPEAFF	TRBV7-6	TRBJ1-1
CASSQDRGGGSTDTQYF	TRBV4-1	TRBJ2-3
CASSYRGTRGYTF	TRBV12-3/TRBV12-4	TRBJ1-2
CASSQGGLPYGYTF	TRBV6-1	TRBJ1-2
CASSLAPPITTYEQYF	TRBV7-8	TRBJ2-7
CASSVGRAGDTEAFF	TRBV9	TRBJ1-1
CASRGQGLGETQYF	TRBV7-2	TRBJ2-5
CASSRGTSQYF	TRBV7-2	TRBJ2-3
CASSRGTRQETQYF	TRBV5-1	TRBJ2-5
CASSLGTATPQNEQYF	TRBV7-2	TRBJ2-7
CASTYQAGDTGELFF	TRBV19	TRBJ2-2
CASSLAWGGKDEQYF	TRBV7-6	TRBJ2-7
CASSLSYGASGSYNEQFF	TRBV7-8	TRBJ2-1
CASSDLRSRVNEQFF	TRBV11-2	TRBJ2-1
CASSLGTGPYEQYF	TRBV7-2	TRBJ2-7
CSARGAYVGPGSSSNQPQHF	TRBV20-1	TRBJ1-5
CASSSPLTNPYEQYF	TRBV7-3	TRBJ2-7
CASSGNPRVYGYTF	TRBV2	TRBJ1-2
CASSQDGLYLDRWTGRSLHF	TRBV4-1	TRBJ1-6
CSAPNPEKFYEQYF	TRBV20-1	TRBJ2-7
CASSRKTGLGYEQYF	TRBV6-2/TRBV6-3	TRBJ2-7
CASSLGGTGNTEAFF	TRBV7-2	TRBJ1-1
CASSAGLVTDIQYF	TRBV5-1	TRBJ2-4
CASSLGLSQPQYF	TRBV12-3/TRBV12-4	TRBJ2-3
CASSPGTAGGYEQYF	TRBV5-3	TRBJ2-7
CATLPRLEQFF	TRBV2	TRBJ2-1
CASSPSMGADEQFF	TRBV5-4	TRBJ2-1
CASSPGTRNQPQHF	TRBV18	TRBJ1-5
CASSLAAAGGSGNTIYF	TRBV7-8	TRBJ1-3
CASSSSSSGLTTYGYTF	TRBV7-8	TRBJ1-2